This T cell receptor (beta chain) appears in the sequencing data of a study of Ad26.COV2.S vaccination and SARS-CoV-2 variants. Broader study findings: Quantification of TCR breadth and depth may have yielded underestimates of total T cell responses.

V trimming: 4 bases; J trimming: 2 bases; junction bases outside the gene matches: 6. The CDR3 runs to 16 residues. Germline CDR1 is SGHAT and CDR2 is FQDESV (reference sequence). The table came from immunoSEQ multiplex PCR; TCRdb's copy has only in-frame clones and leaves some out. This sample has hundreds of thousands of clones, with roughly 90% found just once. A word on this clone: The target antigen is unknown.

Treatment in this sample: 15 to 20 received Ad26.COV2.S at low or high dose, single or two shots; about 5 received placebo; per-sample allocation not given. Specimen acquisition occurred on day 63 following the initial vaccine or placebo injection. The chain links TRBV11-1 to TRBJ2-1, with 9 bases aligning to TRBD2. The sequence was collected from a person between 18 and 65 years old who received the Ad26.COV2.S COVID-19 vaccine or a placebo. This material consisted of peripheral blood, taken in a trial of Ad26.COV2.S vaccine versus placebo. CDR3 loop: CASSSLSGGPYNEQFF. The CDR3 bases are TGTGCCAGCAGCTCGTTGAGCGGGGGGCCCTACAATGAGCAGTTCTTC.